The T cell receptor beta chain under discussion was sequenced for a study of cytomegalovirus exposure and HLA in healthy donors. Details on this clone: Its antigen is not identified.

General study points: In vitro work confirmed that three CMV-associated chains recognize CMV antigens. Reports credit the classifier with highly specific, highly sensitive diagnosis of cytomegalovirus status.

Clones were sequenced by immunoSEQ multiplex PCR, and TCRdb holds only the in-frame ones, with some missing. The sample lists about 170,000 clones; roughly 90% were seen once. The CDR3 sequence is 16 residues long. The V segment lost 5 bases and the J segment 7 bases; nucleotides outside the gene matches: 5. From germline, CDR1 is SGHAT and CDR2 FQNNGV. The chain is built from TRBV11-2 and TRBJ2-2; 15 bases fit TRBD2. This receptor was obtained from a woman aged 30 to 39 in good health and CMV-seronegative. Sequencing input: PBMCs. The CDR3 coding sequence is TGTGCCAGCAGCAAGGGACTAGCGGGAGGTAGCGGGGAGCTGTTTTTT. This gives the protein CASSKGLAGGSGELFF.